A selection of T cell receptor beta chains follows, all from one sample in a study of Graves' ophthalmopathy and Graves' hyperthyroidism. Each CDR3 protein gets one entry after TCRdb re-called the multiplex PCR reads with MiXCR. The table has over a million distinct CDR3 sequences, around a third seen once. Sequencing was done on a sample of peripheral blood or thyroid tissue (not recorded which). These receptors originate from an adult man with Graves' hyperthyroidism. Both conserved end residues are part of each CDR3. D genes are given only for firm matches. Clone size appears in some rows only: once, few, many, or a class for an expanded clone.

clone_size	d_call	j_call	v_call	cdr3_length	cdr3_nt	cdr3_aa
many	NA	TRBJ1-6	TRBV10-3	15	TGTGCCATCAGCGGTTCGGACCGTGGTTTCAGACCCCTCCACTTT	CAISGSDRGFRPLHF
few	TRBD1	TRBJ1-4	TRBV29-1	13	TGCAGCATAAGACAGGGCTATAATGAAAAACTGTTTTTT	CSIRQGYNEKLFF
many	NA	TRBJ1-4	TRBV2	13	TGTGCCAGCAGCCCGGAGAGTAATGAAAAACTGTTTTTT	CASSPESNEKLFF
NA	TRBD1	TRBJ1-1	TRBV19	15	TGTGCCAGTAGTATTTTCATACAGGGGGCCGCTGAAGCTTTCTTT	CASSIFIQGAAEAFF
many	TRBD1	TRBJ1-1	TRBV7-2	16	TGTGCCAGCAGCTTCCGCCAAGGGGGCACGAGCACTGAAGCTTTCTTT	CASSFRQGGTSTEAFF
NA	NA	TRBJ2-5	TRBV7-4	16	TGTGCCAGCACCCCAGTGGGGGCAGGGAGTTGGGAGACCCAGTACTTC	CASTPVGAGSWETQYF
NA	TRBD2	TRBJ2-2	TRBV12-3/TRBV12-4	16	TGTGCCAGCAGCTCTAGCGGGGGGGCGAACACCGGGGAGCTGTTTTTT	CASSSSGGANTGELFF
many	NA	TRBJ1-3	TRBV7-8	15	TGTGCCAGCAGCGCAGTAGGGGAACCTGGAAACACCATATATTTT	CASSAVGEPGNTIYF
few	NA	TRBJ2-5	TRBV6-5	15	TGTGCCAGCAGACGCCAAGGGGCGGCCTCCGGAACCCAGTACTTC	CASRRQGAASGTQYF
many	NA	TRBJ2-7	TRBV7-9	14	TGTGCCAGCAGCTTGGAGGTTGCTGTGGACGAGCAGTACTTC	CASSLEVAVDEQYF
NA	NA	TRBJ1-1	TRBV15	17	TGTGCCACCAGCCCTGAATGGGCAGGGAGGGGGAACGCTGAAGCTTTCTTT	CATSPEWAGRGNAEAFF
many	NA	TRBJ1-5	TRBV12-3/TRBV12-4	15	TGTGCCAGCAGTTCAGAGACACCCGGACATCAGCCCCAGCATTTT	CASSSETPGHQPQHF
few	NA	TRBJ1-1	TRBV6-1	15	TGTGCCAGCAGTGAAATGCAGGGGAGAAAAACTGAAGCTTTCTTT	CASSEMQGRKTEAFF
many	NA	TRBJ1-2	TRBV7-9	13	TGTGCCAGCAGCGGACCCCTAAACTATGGCTACACCTTC	CASSGPLNYGYTF
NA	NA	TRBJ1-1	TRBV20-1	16	TGCAGTGCTAGTGCGCGGGTAGGAAGGAGGCCCTATGAAGCTTTCTTT	CSASARVGRRPYEAFF
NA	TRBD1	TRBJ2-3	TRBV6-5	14	TGTGCCAGCAGTAGCCAGGACAGGGGGGCTACGCAGTATTTT	CASSSQDRGATQYF
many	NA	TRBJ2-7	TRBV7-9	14	TGTGCCAGCAGCGCAAGCGGGTTCTCCTACGAGCAGTACTTC	CASSASGFSYEQYF
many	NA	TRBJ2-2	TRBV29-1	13	TGCAGCGTTGACACAGGGAACACCGGGGAGCTGTTTTTT	CSVDTGNTGELFF
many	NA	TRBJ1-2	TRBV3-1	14	TGTGCCAGCTCCCCTCCCGGGCGACGTGCAGGCTACACCTTC	CASSPPGRRAGYTF
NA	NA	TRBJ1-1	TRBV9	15	TGTGCCAGCAACCCATGGGGCACAAAGAACACTGAAGCTTTCTTT	CASNPWGTKNTEAFF
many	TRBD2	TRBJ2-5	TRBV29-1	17	TGCAGCGTTGATGGACTAGCGGGAGGGCCGTCCGGGGAGACCCAGTACTTC	CSVDGLAGGPSGETQYF
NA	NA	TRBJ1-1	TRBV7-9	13	TGTGCCAGCAGCTCCCCTAGGACAACCGAAGCTTTCTTT	CASSSPRTTEAFF
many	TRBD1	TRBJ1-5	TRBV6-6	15	TGTGCCGTGGGGTGGACGACAGGGAACATGCAGCCCCAGCATTTT	CAVGWTTGNMQPQHF